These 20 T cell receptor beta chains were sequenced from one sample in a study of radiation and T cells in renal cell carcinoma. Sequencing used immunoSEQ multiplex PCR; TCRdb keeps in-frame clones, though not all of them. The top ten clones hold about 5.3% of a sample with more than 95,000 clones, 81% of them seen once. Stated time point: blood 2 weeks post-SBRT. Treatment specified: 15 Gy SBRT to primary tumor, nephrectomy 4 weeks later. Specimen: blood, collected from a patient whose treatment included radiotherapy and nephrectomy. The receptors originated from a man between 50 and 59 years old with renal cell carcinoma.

The CDR3 spells CAISAKAPREGSGDQYF. The CDR3 DNA follows: TGTGCCATCAGTGCTAAAGCCCCACGGGAGGGATCGGGGGACCAGTACTTC. V gene TRBV10-3 combines with J gene TRBJ2-5; TRBD2 aligns across 8 bases. The ends lost 4 bases at V and 10 bases at J; junction bases unmatched: 20. The CDR3 is 17 residues long. CDR1 and CDR2 (germline): ENHRY, SYGVKD.

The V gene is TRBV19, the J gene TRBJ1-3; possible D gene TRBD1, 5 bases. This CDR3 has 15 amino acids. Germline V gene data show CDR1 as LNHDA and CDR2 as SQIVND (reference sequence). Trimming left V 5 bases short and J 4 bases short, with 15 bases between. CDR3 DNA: TGTGCCAGTAGTGTCCAGGGACCTAGAGGAAACACCATATATTTT. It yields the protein CASSVQGPRGNTIYF.

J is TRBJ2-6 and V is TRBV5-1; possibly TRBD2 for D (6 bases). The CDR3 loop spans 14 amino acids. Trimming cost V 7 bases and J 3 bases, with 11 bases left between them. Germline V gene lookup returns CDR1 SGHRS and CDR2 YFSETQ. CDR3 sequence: CASGQGGGANVLTF. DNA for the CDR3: TGCGCCAGCGGGCAGGGAGGTGGGGCCAACGTCCTGACTTTC.

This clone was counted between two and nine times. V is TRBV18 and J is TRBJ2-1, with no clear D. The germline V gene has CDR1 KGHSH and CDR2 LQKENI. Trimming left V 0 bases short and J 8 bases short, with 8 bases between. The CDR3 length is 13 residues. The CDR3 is CASSPPIVDEQFF. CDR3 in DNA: TGTGCCAGCTCACCACCCATAGTGGATGAGCAGTTCTTC.

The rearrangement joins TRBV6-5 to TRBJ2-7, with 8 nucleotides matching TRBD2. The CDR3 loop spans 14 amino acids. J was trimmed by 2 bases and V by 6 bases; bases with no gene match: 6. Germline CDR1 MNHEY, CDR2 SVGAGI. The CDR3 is CASRGRAGAYEQYF. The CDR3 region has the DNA TGTGCCAGCAGGGGTAGAGCGGGAGCCTACGAGCAGTACTTC.

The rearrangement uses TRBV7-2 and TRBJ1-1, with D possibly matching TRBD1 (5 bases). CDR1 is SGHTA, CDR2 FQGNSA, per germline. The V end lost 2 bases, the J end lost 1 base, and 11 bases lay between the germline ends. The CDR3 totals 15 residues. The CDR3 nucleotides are TGTGCCAGCAGCTTATTCGGGGGTGAGAACACTGAAGCTTTCTTT. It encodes CASSLFGGENTEAFF. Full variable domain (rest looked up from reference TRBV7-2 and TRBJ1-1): GAGVSQSPSNKVTEKGKDVELRCDPISGHTALYWYRQSLGQGLEFLIYFQGNSAPDKSGLPSDRFSAERTGGSVSTLTIQRTQQEDSAVYLCASSLFGGENTEAFFGQGTRLTVV.

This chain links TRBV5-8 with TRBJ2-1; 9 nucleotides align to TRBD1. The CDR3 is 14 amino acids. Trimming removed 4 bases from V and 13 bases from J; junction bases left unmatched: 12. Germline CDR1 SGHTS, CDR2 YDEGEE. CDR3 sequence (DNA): TGTGCCAGCAGCCCTTGGACAGGGGTGAGGATCCAGTTCTTC. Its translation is CASSPWTGVRIQFF.

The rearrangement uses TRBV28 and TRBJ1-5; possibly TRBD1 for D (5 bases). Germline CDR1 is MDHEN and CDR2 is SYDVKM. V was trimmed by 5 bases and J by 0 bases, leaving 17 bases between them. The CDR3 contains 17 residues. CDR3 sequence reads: CASSLSRGAFSNQPQHF. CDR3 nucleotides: TGTGCCAGCAGTCTTTCTCGTGGGGCATTTAGCAATCAGCCCCAGCATTTT.

The DNA of the CDR3 is TGCGCCAGCAGGATACCGCAAGAGACCCAGTACTTC. Its protein product is CASRIPQETQYF. J is TRBJ2-5 and V is TRBV5-1; unclear D gene. The CDR3 is made up of 12 amino acids. Per the germline V gene, CDR1 is SGHRS and CDR2 is YFSETQ. V lost 5 bases and J lost 2, with 7 bases in between.

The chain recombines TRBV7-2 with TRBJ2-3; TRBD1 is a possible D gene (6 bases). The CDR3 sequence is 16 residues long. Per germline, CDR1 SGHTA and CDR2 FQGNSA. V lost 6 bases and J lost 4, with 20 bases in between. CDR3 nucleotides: TGTGCCAGCAGATTAACAGGGTACGGATCGCCAGATACGCAGTATTTT. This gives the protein CASRLTGYGSPDTQYF.

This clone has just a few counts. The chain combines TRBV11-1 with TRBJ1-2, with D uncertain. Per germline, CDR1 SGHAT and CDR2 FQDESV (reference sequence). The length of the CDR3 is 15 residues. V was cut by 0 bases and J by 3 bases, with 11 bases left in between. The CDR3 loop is CASSLAPGSYYGYTF. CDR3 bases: TGTGCCAGCAGCTTAGCTCCGGGTTCGTACTATGGCTACACCTTC.

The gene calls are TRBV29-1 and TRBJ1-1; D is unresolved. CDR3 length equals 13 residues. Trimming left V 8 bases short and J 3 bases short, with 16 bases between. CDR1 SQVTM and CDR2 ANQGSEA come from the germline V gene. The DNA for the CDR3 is TGCAGCCTCCGAGATGGGCACGACACTGAAGCTTTCTTT. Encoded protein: CSLRDGHDTEAFF. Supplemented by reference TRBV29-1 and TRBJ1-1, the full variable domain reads SAVISQKPSRDICQRGTSLTIQCQVDSQVTMMFWYRQQPGQSLTLIATANQGSEATYESGFVIDKFPISRPNLTFSTLTVSNMSPEDSSIYLCSLRDGHDTEAFFGQGTRLTVV.

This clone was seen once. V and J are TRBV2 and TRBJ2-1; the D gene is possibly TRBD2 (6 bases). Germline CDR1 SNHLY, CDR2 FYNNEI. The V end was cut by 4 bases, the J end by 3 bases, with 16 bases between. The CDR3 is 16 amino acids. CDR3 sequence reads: CASSGEAGGNYNEQFF. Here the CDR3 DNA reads TGTGCCAGCAGTGGAGAAGCTGGGGGGAACTACAATGAGCAGTTCTTC.

The CDR3 is CASSQDFSRGPWDIQYF. In DNA form, the CDR3 reads TGCGCCAGCAGCCAAGATTTTTCGCGGGGGCCGTGGGACATTCAGTACTTC. This sequence joins TRBV4-3 and TRBJ2-4; possibly TRBD2 for D (7 bases). This CDR3 has 17 residues. Germline lookup yields CDR1 LGHNA and CDR2 YSLEER. With 0 bases removed from V and 8 bases from J, the gap between germline ends came to 20 bases.

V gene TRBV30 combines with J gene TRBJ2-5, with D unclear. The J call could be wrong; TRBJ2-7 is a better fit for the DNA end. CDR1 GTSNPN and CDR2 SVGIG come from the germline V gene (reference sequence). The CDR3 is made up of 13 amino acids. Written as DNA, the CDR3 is TGTGCCTGGGGAAGCACGGACGTCTACGAGCAGTACTTC. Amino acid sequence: CAWGSTDVYEQYF.

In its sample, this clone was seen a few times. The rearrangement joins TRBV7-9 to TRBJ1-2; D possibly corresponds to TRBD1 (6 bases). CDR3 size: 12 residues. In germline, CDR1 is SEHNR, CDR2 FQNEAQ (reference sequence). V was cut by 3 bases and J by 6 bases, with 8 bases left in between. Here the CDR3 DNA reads TGTGCCAGCAGCTTCTACAGGGATGGCTACACCTTC. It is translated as CASSFYRDGYTF.

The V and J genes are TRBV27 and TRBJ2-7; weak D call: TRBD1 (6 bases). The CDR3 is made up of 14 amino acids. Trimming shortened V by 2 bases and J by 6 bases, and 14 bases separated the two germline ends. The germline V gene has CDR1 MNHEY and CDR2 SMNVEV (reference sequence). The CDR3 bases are TGTGCCAGCAGTTTAACCTACAGGGACGGCGAGCAGTACTTC. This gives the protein CASSLTYRDGEQYF.

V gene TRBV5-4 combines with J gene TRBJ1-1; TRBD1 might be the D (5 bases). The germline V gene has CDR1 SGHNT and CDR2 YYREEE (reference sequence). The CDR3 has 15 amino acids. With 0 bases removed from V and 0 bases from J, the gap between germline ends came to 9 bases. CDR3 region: CASSLAGTVNTEAFF. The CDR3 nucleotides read TGTGCCAGCAGCTTGGCAGGGACGGTGAACACTGAAGCTTTCTTT.

Written as DNA, the CDR3 is TGCGCCAGCAGCCAAGAGTCAGGGGGTAATCAGCCCCAGCATTTT. Encoded protein: CASSQESGGNQPQHF. This chain links TRBV4-1 with TRBJ1-5; 7 bases map to TRBD1. Germline assignment: CDR1 MGHRA and CDR2 YSYEKL. The CDR3 runs to 15 residues. V shed 0 bases and J 4 bases; nucleotides not matched to a gene: 3.

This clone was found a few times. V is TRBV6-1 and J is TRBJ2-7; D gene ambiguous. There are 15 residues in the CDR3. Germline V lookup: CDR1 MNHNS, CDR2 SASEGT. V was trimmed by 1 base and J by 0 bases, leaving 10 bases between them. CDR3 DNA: TGTGCCAGCAGTGAAGGGGTGCACAGCTCCTACGAGCAGTACTTC. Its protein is CASSEGVHSSYEQYF.